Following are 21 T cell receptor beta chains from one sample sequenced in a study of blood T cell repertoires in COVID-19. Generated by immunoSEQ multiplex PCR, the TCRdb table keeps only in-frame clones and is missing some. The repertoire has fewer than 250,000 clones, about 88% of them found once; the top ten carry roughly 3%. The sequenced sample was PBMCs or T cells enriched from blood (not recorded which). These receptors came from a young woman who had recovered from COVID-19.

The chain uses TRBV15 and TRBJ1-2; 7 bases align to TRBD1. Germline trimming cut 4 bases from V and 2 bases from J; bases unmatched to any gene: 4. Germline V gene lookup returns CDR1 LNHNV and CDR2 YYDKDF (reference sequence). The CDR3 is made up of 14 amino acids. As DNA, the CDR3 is TGTGCCACCAGCATGGACAGGAGGAACTATGGCTACACCTTC. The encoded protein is CATSMDRRNYGYTF. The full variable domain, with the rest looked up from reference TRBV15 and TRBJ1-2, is DAMVIQNPRYQVTQFGKPVTLSCSQTLNHNVMYWYQQKSSQAPKLLFHYYDKDFNNEADTPDNFQSRRPNTSFCFLDIRSPGLGDTAMYLCATSMDRRNYGYTFGSGTRLTVV.

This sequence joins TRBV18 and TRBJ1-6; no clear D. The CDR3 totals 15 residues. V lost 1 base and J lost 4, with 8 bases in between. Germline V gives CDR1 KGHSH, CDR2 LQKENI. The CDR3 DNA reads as TGTGCCAGCTCACCACAGCGGGCTTATAATTCACCCCTCCACTTT. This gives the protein CASSPQRAYNSPLHF.

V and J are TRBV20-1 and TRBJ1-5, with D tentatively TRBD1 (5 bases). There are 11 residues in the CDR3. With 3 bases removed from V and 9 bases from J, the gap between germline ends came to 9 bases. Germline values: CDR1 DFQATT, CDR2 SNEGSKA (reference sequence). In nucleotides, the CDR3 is TGCAGTGCTAGTACGGGGGGGCCCCAGCATTTT. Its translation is CSASTGGPQHF.

The DNA of the CDR3 is TGTGCCAGCAGCTTAGGTTGGAGGGCAGAGAATGAGCAGTTCTTC. Its translation is CASSLGWRAENEQFF. The genes are TRBV11-2 and TRBJ2-1; D might be TRBD2 (6 bases). The CDR3 extends over 15 amino acids. Germline V lookup: CDR1 SGHAT, CDR2 FQNNGV. V was clipped by 1 base and J by 7 bases, with 14 bases between them.

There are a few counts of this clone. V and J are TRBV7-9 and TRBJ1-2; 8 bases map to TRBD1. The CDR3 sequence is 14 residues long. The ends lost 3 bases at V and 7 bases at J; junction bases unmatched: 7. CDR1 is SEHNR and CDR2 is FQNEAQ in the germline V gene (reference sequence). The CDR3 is CASSFGQGAAGYTF. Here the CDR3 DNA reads TGTGCCAGCAGCTTCGGGCAGGGGGCGGCTGGCTACACCTTC.

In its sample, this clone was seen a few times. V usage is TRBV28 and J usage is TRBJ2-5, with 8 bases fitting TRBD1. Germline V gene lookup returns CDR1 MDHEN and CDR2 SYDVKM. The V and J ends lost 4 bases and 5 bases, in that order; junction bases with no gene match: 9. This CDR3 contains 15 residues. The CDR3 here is CASSSRTGSVETQYF. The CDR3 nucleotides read TGTGCCAGCAGTTCCCGGACAGGGTCTGTGGAGACCCAGTACTTC.

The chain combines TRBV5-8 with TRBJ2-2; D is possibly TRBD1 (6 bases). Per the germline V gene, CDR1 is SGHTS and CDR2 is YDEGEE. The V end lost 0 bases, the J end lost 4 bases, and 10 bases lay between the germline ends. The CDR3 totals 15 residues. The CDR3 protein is CASSLVQGSTGELFF. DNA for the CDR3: TGTGCCAGCAGCTTGGTGCAGGGGAGCACCGGGGAGCTGTTTTTT.

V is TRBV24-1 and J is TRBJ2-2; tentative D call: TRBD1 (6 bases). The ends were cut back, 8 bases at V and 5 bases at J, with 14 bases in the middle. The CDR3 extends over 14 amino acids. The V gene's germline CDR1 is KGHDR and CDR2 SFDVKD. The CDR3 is CATTPNRVTGELFF. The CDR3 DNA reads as TGTGCCACCACGCCAAACAGGGTAACCGGGGAGCTGTTTTTT.

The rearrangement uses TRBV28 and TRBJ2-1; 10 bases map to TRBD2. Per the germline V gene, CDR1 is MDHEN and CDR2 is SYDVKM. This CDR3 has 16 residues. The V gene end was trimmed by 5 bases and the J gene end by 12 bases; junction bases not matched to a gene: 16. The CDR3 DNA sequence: TGTGCCAGCAGTAAAGTGGGTAGCGGGAGGATAGAGCGGCAGTTCTTC. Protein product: CASSKVGSGRIERQFF.

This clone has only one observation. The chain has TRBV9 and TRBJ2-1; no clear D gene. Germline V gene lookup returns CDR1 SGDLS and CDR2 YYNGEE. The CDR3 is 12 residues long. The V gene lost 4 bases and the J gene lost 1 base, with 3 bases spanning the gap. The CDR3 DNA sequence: TGTGCCAGCAGCTATTCCTACAATGAGCAGTTCTTC. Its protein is CASSYSYNEQFF.

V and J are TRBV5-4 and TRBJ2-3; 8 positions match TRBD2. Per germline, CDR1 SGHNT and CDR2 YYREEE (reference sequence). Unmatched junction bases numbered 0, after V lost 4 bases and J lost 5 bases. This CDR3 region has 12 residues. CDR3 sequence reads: CASSRGGDTQYF. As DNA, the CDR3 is TGTGCCAGCAGCCGGGGGGGAGATACGCAGTATTTT.

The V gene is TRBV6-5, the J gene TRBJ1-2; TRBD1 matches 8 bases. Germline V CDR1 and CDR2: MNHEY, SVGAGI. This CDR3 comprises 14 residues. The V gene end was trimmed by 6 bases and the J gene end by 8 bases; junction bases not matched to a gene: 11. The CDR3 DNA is TGTGCCAGCAGCGTCGGGACAGGCATATCGGGCTACACCTTC. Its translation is CASSVGTGISGYTF.

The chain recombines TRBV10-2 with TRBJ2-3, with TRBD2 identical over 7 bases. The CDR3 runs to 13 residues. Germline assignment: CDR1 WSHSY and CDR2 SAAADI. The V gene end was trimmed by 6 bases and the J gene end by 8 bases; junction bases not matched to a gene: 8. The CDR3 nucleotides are TGCGCCAGCAGGAGCGGGGTAAAGGGTACGCAGTATTTT. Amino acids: CASRSGVKGTQYF.

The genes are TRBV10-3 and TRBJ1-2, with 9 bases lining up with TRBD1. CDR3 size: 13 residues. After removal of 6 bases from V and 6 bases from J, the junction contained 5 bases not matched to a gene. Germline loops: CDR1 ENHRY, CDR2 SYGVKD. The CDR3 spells CAIREQGADGYTF. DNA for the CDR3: TGTGCCATCAGGGAACAGGGGGCTGATGGCTACACCTTC.

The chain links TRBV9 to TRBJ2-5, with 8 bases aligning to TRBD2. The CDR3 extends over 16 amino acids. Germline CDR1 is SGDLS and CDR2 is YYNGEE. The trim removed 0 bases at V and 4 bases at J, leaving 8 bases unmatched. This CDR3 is CASSVGGAGVAETQYF. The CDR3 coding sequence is TGTGCCAGCAGCGTAGGGGGAGCGGGAGTGGCAGAGACCCAGTACTTC.

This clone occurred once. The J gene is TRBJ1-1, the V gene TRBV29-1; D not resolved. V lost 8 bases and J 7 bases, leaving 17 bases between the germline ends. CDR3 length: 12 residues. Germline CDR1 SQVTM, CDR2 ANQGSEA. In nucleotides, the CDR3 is TGCAGCTCCTCCTACGGGAGTCTTGAAGCTTTCTTT. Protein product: CSSSYGSLEAFF. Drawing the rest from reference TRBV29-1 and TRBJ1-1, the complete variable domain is SAVISQKPSRDICQRGTSLTIQCQVDSQVTMMFWYRQQPGQSLTLIATANQGSEATYESGFVIDKFPISRPNLTFSTLTVSNMSPEDSSIYLCSSSYGSLEAFFGQGTRLTVV.

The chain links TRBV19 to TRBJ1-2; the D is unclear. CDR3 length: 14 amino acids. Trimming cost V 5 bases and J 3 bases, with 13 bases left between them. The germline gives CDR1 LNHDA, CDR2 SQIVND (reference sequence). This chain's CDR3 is CASSLGNLDYGYTF. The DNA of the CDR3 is TGTGCCAGTAGTTTAGGTAACCTAGACTATGGCTACACCTTC.

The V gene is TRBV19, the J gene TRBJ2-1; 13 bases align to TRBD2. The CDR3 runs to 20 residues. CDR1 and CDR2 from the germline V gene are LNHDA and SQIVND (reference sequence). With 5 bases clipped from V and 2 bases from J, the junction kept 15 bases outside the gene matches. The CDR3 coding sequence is TGTGCCAGTAGTCCCAGGACAGGGACTAGCGGGACCCCCACCTACAATGAGCAGTTCTTC. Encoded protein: CASSPRTGTSGTPTYNEQFF.

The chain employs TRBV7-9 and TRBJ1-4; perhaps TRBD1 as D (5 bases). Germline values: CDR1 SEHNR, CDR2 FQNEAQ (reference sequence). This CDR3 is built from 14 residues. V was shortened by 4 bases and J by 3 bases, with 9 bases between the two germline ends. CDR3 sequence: CASSYQGPNEKLFF. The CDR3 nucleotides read TGTGCCAGCAGCTATCAGGGCCCTAATGAAAAACTGTTTTTT.

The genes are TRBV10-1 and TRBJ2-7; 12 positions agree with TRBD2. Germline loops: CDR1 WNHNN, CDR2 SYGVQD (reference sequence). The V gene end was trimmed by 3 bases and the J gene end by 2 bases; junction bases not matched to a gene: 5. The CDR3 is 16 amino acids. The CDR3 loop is CASSEPTSGGPYEQYV. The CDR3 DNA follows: TGCGCCAGCAGTGAACCTACTAGCGGGGGGCCCTACGAGCAGTACGTC.

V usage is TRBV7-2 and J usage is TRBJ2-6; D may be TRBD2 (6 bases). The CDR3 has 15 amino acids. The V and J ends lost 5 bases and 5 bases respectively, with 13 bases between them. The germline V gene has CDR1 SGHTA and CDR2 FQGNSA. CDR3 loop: CASSPGGGRANVLTF. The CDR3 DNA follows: TGTGCCAGCAGCCCGGGCGGCGGGAGGGCCAACGTCCTGACTTTC.